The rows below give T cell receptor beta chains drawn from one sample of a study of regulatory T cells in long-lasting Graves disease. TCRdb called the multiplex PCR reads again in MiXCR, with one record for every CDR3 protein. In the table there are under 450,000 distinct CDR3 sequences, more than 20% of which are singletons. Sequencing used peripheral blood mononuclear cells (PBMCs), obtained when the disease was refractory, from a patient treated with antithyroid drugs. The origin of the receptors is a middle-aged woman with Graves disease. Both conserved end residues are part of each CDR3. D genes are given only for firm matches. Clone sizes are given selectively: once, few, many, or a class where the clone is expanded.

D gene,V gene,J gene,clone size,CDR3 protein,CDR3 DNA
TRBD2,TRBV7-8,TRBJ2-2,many,CASSLEGLLYTGELFF,TGTGCCAGCAGCTTAGAGGGACTACTATACACCGGGGAGCTGTTTTTT
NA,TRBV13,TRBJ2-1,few,CASSLGRGPEQFF,TGTGCCAGCAGCTTAGGCCGGGGTCCTGAGCAGTTCTTC
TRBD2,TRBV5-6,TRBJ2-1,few,CASSDLADSYNEQFF,TGTGCCAGCAGCGACCTAGCGGACTCCTACAATGAGCAGTTCTTC
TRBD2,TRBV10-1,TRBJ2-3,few,CASSDGLAGLVTDTQYF,TGCGCCAGCAGTGACGGACTAGCGGGATTGGTGACAGATACGCAGTATTTT
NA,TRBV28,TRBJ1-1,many,CASRADRSNTEAFF,TGTGCCAGCAGAGCCGACAGGTCGAACACTGAAGCTTTCTTT
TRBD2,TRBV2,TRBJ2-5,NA,CASSLSGTSGQETQYF,TGTGCCAGCAGTTTGTCCGGGACTAGCGGCCAAGAGACCCAGTACTTC
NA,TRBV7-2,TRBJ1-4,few,CASRPRGVSNEKLFF,TGTGCCAGCAGACCCCGCGGGGTTTCTAATGAAAAACTGTTTTTT
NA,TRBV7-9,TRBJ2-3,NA,CASSLISLAPDTQYF,TGTGCCAGCAGCCTAATATCCCTAGCCCCAGATACGCAGTATTTT
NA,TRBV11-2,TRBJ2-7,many,CASSFSRSYEQYF,TGTGCCAGCAGCTTTAGTAGATCCTACGAGCAGTACTTC
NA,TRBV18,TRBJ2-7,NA,CASSPGEGYEQYF,TGTGCCAGCTCACCGGGGGAAGGCTACGAGCAGTACTTC
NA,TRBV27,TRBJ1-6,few,CASSLRQYPSSYNSPLHF,TGTGCCAGCAGTTTACGACAGTACCCAAGCTCCTATAATTCACCCCTCCACTTT
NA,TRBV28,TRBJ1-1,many,CASSHRGWAPNTEAFF,TGTGCCAGCAGTCACCGCGGGTGGGCCCCGAACACTGAAGCTTTCTTT
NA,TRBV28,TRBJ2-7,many,CASSSRVRYEQYF,TGTGCCAGCAGTTCTAGGGTACGCTACGAGCAGTACTTC
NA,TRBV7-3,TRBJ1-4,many,CASSPRLGEKLFF,TGTGCCAGCAGCCCGCGGCTGGGTGAAAAACTGTTTTTT
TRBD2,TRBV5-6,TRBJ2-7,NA,CASSEIGLAGSLHEQYF,TGTGCCAGCAGCGAAATAGGACTAGCGGGATCTCTCCACGAGCAGTACTTC
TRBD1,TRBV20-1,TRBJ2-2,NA,CSASPWDSDTGELFF,TGCAGTGCTAGTCCTTGGGACAGTGACACCGGGGAGCTGTTTTTT
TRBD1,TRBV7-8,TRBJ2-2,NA,CASGLRDRPNTGELFF,TGTGCCAGCGGCTTAAGGGACAGGCCGAACACCGGGGAGCTGTTTTTT
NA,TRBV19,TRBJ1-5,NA,CASSIVQGGQPQHF,TGTGCCAGTAGTATAGTACAGGGAGGACAGCCCCAGCATTTT
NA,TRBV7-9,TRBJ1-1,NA,CASSLFGEGAEAFF,TGTGCCAGCAGCTTATTTGGCGAGGGCGCTGAAGCTTTCTTT
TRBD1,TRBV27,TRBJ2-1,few,CASDPGQGWPEQFF,TGTGCCAGCGATCCGGGACAGGGGTGGCCCGAGCAGTTCTTC
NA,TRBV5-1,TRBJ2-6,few,CASSLLGTTSGANVLTF,TGCGCCAGCAGCTTGTTAGGGACAACCTCTGGGGCCAACGTCCTGACTTTC
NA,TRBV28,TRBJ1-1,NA,CASSGTAGWNTEAFF,TGTGCCAGCAGCGGGACTGCGGGGTGGAACACTGAAGCTTTCTTT
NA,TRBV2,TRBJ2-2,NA,CASRPRLDSAGELFF,TGTGCCAGCCGCCCCCGACTAGATAGTGCCGGGGAGCTGTTTTTT
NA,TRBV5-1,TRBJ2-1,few,CASSFVGSSYNEQFF,TGCGCCAGCAGCTTCGTGGGTAGCTCCTACAATGAGCAGTTCTTC
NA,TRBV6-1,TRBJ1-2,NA,CASWGWHPEGNYGYTF,TGTGCCAGTTGGGGTTGGCATCCGGAAGGCAACTATGGCTACACCTTC
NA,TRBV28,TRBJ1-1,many,CASSFPDIRRNTEAFF,TGTGCCAGCAGTTTTCCAGATATCCGACGGAACACTGAAGCTTTCTTT
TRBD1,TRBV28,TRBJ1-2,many,CASRQLSGTGRGYTF,TGTGCCAGCAGACAACTCTCCGGGACAGGGCGTGGCTACACCTTC
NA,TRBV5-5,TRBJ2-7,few,CASSLVAAYYEQYF,TGTGCCAGCAGCTTGGTAGCGGCCTACTACGAGCAGTACTTC
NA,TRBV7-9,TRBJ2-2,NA,CASSSGDWITGELFF,TGTGCCAGCAGCTCTGGGGACTGGATAACCGGGGAGCTGTTTTTT
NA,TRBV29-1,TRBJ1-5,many,CSVGDGNQPQHF,TGCAGCGTTGGGGACGGCAATCAGCCCCAGCATTTT
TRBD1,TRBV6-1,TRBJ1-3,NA,CASSMTGFGNTIYF,TGTGCCAGCAGCATGACAGGGTTCGGAAACACCATATATTTT
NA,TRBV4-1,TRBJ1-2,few,CASSRSRVGDYGYTF,TGCGCCAGCAGCCGCTCCAGGGTCGGCGACTATGGCTACACCTTC
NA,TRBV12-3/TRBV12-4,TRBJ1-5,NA,CASRGPGRGQPQHF,TGTGCCAGCAGGGGGCCGGGACGCGGACAGCCCCAGCATTTT
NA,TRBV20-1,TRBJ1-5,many,CSAGRKGGQPQHF,TGCAGTGCTGGACGAAAAGGGGGTCAGCCCCAGCATTTT
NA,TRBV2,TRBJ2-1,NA,CASRGARPFF,TGTGCCAGCAGGGGCGCTAGACCGTTCTTC
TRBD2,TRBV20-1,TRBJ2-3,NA,CSGKSGSRKTDTQYF,TGCAGTGGAAAGAGCGGGAGCCGCAAGACAGATACGCAGTATTTT
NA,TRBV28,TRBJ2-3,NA,CASSPFSAGLSDTQYF,TGTGCCAGCAGCCCCTTCTCCGCGGGATTATCAGATACGCAGTATTTT
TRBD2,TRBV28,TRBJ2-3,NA,CASSLSRLAGTDTQYF,TGTGCCAGCAGTTTATCCCGACTAGCGGGCACAGATACGCAGTATTTT
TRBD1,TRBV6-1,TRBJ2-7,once,CASSSAPDRGYEQYF,TGTGCCAGCAGCTCCGCCCCTGACAGGGGCTACGAGCAGTACTTC
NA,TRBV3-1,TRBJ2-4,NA,CASSQVGSDTDYIQYF,TGTGCCAGCAGCCAAGTCGGTTCCGACACTGATTACATTCAGTACTTC
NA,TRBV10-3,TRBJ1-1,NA,CAISEVHGGSEAFF,TGTGCCATCAGTGAAGTTCATGGGGGATCCGAAGCTTTCTTT
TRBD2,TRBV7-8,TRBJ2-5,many,CASSWGLAGETQYF,TGTGCCAGCAGCTGGGGACTAGCGGGAGAGACCCAGTACTTC
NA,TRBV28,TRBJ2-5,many,CASSAEWSNEETQYF,TGTGCCAGCAGTGCGGAATGGAGCAATGAAGAGACCCAGTACTTC
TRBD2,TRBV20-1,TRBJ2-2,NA,CSARDLDGRDTGELFF,TGCAGTGCTAGAGATCTGGACGGGAGGGACACCGGGGAGCTGTTTTTT
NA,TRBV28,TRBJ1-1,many,CASSLWQGKNTEAFF,TGTGCCAGCAGTTTATGGCAGGGGAAGAACACTGAAGCTTTCTTT
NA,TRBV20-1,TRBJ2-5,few,CSAYYQETQYF,TGCAGTGCTTATTACCAAGAGACCCAGTACTTC
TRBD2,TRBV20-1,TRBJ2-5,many,CSAEHSGSGQETQYF,TGCAGTGCTGAACATAGCGGGAGCGGGCAAGAGACCCAGTACTTC
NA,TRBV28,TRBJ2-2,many,CASRGTGTGELFF,TGTGCCAGCAGGGGAACGGGCACCGGGGAGCTGTTTTTT